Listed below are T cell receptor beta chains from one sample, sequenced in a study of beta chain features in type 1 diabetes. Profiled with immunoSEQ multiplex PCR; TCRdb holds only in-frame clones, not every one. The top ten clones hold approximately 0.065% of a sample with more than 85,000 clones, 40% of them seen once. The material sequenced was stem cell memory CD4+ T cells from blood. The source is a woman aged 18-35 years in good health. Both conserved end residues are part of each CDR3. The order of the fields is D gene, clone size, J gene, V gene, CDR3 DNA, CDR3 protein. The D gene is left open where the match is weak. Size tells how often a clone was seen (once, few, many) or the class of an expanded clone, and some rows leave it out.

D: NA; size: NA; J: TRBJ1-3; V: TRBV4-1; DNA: TGCGCCAGCAGCCAAGACCCAATGGGCCACACCATATATTTT; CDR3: CASSQDPMGHTIYF
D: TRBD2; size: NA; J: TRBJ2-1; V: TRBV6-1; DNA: TGTGCCAGCAGGGGGACTAGCGGGAGACCCCAAGCCGCGTTCTTC; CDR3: CASRGTSGRPQAAFF
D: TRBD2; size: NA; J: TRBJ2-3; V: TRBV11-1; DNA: TGTGCCAGCAGCCTGGGACTAGCCCAACGAGGGTATACGCAGTATTTT; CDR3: CASSLGLAQRGYTQYF
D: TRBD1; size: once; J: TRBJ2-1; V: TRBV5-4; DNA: TGTGCCAGCAGCCCCTCGGGACAGCACAATGAGCAGTTCTTC; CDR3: CASSPSGQHNEQFF
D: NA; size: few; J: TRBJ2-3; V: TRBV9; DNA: TGTGCCAGCAGCGTAGAACCGCGGGATACGCAGTATTTT; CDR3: CASSVEPRDTQYF
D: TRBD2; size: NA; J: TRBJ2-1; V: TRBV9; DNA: TGTGCCAGCAGCGTGGGTCTAGCGGGAGGGCCTAATTTAGGGTACAATGAGCAGTTCTTC; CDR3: CASSVGLAGGPNLGYNEQFF
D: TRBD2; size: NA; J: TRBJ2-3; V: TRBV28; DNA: TGTGCCAGCAGTTTAGCGGGAGTTGCTACGCAGTATTTT; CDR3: CASSLAGVATQYF
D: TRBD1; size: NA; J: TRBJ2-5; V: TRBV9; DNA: TGTGCCAGCAGCAGCCAGCCAGGGGGCGATCAAGAGACCCAGTACTTC; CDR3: CASSSQPGGDQETQYF
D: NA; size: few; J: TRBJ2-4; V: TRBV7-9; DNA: TGTGCCAGCAGCCCCATCCTAGGGGAACAACTAGCCAAAAACATTCAGTACTTC; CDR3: CASSPILGEQLAKNIQYF
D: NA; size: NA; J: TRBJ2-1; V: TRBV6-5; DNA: TGTGCCAGCAGTTACCGACCCAGGCTCTACAATGAGCAGTTCTTC; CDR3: CASSYRPRLYNEQFF